This T cell receptor beta chain originates from a study of cytomegalovirus exposure and HLA in healthy donors. Regarding this clone: Antigen unknown.

Both 60 Vbeta primers and 13 Jbeta primers went into the PCR. This table comes from immunoSEQ multiplex PCR, and its TCRdb copy is limited to in-frame clones, with some not included. This repertoire shows about 160,000 clones, 75% to 85% found once; its top ten account for roughly an eighth. There are 13 residues in the CDR3. V was trimmed by 3 bases and J by 7 bases, leaving 12 bases between them. Germline lookup yields CDR1 KGHSH and CDR2 LQKENI. The study's findings and limits: In a later analysis, a missense DCLRE1C variant was linked to TCR beta V- and J-gene trimming. DRB1 showed the most TCR associations and HLA-C the fewest in a later analysis, as rates varied by HLA locus. The classifier reportedly diagnosed cytomegalovirus status with high sensitivity and specificity. Analyses of presence/absence relied on an assumption of roughly uniform sequencing depth across donors.

The V gene is TRBV18, the J gene TRBJ1-2; a possible D gene is TRBD1 (5 bases). Material for sequencing was PBMCs. This receptor was taken from a woman aged 45 to 65 in good health and CMV-seronegative. The DNA of the CDR3 is TGTGCCAGCTCACCCGGGGGGGAAGGTGGCTACACCTTC. Protein: CASSPGGEGGYTF.